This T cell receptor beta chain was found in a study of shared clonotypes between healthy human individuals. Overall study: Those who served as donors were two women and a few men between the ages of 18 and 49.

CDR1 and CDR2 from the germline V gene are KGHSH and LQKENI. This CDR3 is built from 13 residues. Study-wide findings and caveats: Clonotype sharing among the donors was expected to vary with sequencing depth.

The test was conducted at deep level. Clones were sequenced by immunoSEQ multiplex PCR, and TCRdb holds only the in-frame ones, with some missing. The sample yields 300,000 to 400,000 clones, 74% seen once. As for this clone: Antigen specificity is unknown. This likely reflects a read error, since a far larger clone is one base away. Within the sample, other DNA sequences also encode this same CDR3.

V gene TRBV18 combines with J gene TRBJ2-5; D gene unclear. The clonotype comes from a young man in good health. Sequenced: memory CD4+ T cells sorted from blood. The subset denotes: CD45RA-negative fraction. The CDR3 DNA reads TGTGCCAGCTCACCTCAGGTTGCAGAGACCCAATACTTC. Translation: CASSPQVAETQYF.